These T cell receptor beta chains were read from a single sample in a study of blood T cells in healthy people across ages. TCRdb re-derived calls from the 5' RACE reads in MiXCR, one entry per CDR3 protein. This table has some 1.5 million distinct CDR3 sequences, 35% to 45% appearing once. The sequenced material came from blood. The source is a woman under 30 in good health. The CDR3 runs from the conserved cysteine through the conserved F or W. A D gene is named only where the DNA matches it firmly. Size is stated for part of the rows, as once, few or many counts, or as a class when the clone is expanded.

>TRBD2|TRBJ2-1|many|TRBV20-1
CSARDPLAGVREQFF
TGCAGTGCTAGAGACCCCCTAGCGGGAGTTCGTGAGCAGTTCTTC
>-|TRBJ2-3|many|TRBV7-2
CASSFTDGDTQYF
TGTGCCAGCAGCTTCACCGACGGAGATACGCAGTATTTT
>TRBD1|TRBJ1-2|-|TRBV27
CASSYSTGAHYGYTF
TGTGCCAGCAGTTATTCGACAGGGGCGCACTATGGCTACACCTTC
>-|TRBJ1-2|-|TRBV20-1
CSARGHGLDYGYTF
TGCAGTGCTAGGGGACACGGACTGGACTATGGCTACACCTTC
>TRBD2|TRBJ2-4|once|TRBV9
CASSAQAGSMDTQYF
TGTGCCAGCAGCGCCCAAGCGGGATCTATGGACACTCAGTACTTC
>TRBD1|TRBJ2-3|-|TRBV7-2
CASSNDRDVLDTQYF
TGTGCCAGCAGCAACGACAGGGACGTTTTGGATACGCAGTATTTT
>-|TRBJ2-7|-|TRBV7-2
CTSNTDRQAYEQYF
TGTACCAGCAACACGGACCGTCAGGCCTACGAGCAGTACTTC
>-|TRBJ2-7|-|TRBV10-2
CASIPTVPYHEQYF
TGCGCCAGCATTCCGACGGTACCCTACCACGAGCAGTACTTC
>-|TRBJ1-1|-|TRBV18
CASSRRGSSNTEAFF
TGTGCCAGCTCACGCCGTGGCAGTTCGAACACTGAAGCTTTCTTT
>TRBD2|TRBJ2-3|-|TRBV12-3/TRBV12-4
CASTLQGLAGTDTQYF
TGTGCCAGCACCCTTCAGGGACTAGCAGGGACAGATACGCAGTATTTT
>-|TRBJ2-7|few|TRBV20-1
CSARGLGYYEQYF
TGCAGTGCTAGGGGACTGGGTTACTACGAGCAGTACTTC
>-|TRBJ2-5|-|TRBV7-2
CASSRYRAQETQYF
TGTGCCAGCAGCCGGTACAGGGCCCAAGAGACCCAGTACTTC
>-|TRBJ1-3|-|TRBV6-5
CASSYGTSGNTIYF
TGTGCCAGCAGTTACGGGACCTCTGGAAACACCATATATTTT
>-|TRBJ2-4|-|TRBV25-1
CASSGRSAKNIQYF
TGTGCCAGCAGTGGTAGGAGTGCCAAAAACATTCAGTACTTC
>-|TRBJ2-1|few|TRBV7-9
CASSFTQGNEQFF
TGTGCCAGCAGCTTTACCCAGGGAAATGAGCAGTTCTTC
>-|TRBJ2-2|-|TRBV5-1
CASSVTGPTGELFF
TGCGCCAGCAGCGTCACAGGGCCCACCGGGGAGCTGTTTTTT
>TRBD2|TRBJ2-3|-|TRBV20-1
CSASPSGGTDTQYF
TGCAGTGCTAGCCCTAGCGGGGGCACAGATACGCAGTATTTT
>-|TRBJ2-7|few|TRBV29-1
CSVAWEGGEQYF
TGCAGCGTTGCATGGGAGGGGGGCGAGCAGTACTTC
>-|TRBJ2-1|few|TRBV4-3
CASSGDGSLYNEQFF
TGCGCCAGCAGCGGAGACGGAAGTCTCTACAATGAGCAGTTCTTC
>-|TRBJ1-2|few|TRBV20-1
CSALILGYTF
TGCAGTGCCCTAATTCTGGGCTACACCTTC
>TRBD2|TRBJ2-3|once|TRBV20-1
CSARDSGSPADTQYF
TGCAGTGCTAGAGATAGCGGGTCTCCCGCAGATACGCAGTATTTT
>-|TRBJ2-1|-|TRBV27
CASTQAGPSKQFF
TGTGCCAGCACCCAGGCAGGACCGTCGAAGCAGTTCTTC
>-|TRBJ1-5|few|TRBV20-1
CSAPPGANQPQHF
TGCAGTGCTCCCCCTGGTGCCAATCAGCCCCAGCATTTT
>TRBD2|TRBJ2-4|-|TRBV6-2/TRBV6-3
CASSQLAGDKQYF
TGTGCCAGCAGTCAACTAGCGGGAGATAAGCAGTACTTC
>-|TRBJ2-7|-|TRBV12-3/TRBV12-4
CASSLLMEQYF
TGTGCCAGCAGTTTACTGATGGAGCAGTACTTC
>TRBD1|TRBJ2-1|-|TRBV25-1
CASSEFGTERSSYNEQFF
TGTGCCAGCAGTGAGTTTGGGACAGAAAGAAGCTCCTACAATGAGCAGTTCTTC
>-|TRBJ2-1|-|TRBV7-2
CANSLRVRGSSYNEQFF
TGTGCCAACAGCTTACGGGTTAGGGGGAGCTCCTACAATGAGCAGTTCTTC
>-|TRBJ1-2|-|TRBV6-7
CASASGLDSLPTYGYTF
TGTGCCAGCGCATCAGGGCTCGACTCTTTGCCTACCTATGGCTACACCTTC
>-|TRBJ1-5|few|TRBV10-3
CAISESGNNQPQHF
TGTGCCATCAGTGAAAGCGGGAACAATCAGCCCCAGCATTTT
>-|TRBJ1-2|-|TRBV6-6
CASSYWTHYGYTF
TGTGCCAGCAGTTACTGGACACACTATGGCTACACCTTC
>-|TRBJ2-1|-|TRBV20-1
CSASASYQQFF
TGCAGTGCGAGCGCCTCCTACCAGCAGTTCTTC
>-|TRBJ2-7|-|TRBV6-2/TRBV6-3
CVSSYSGEARYNEQYF
TGTGTCAGCAGTTACTCGGGGGAGGCTAGGTACAATGAGCAGTACTTC
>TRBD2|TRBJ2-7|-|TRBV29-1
CSVEDRGGSTYEQYF
TGCAGCGTTGAAGATCGGGGGGGCAGCACCTACGAGCAGTACTTC
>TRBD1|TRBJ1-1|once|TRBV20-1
CSARAPWRDSKNTEAFF
TGCAGTGCTAGAGCCCCGTGGAGGGACAGCAAGAACACTGAAGCTTTCTTT
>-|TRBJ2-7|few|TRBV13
CASSLGLWSSYEQYF
TGTGCCAGCAGCTTAGGCCTCTGGAGTTCCTACGAGCAGTACTTC
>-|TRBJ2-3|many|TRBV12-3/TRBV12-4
CASSLGQVLDTQYF
TGTGCCAGCAGTTTAGGGCAGGTTTTGGATACGCAGTATTTT
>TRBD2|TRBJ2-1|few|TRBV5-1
CASSLSSGGVEQFF
TGCGCCAGCAGCTTGTCTAGCGGGGGGGTTGAGCAGTTCTTC
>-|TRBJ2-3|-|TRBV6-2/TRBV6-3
CASRETSPLRNTQYF
TGTGCCAGCAGGGAGACTAGTCCTCTTAGGAATACGCAGTATTTT
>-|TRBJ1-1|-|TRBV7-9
CASSLRGHSPNNEAFF
TGTGCCAGCAGCTTGAGGGGACATTCACCGAACAATGAAGCTTTCTTT
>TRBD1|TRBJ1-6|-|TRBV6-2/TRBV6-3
CASATGVNSPLHF
TGTGCCAGCGCTACAGGGGTGAATTCACCCCTCCACTTT
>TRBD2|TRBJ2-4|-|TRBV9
CASSGPVGTSGVWNEQYF
TGTGCCAGCAGCGGGCCCGTGGGGACTAGCGGGGTATGGAATGAGCAGTACTTC